This TCR beta chain was sequenced for a study of tumor and adjacent non-tumor tissue in lung cancer. This sample's RNA came from whole unsorted tissue. Donors were chemotherapy-naive, newly diagnosed lung cancer surgical patients in China, August–late 2014. Three rounds of nested PCR, following a modified ARM-PCR protocol, produced the TCRbeta library. TCRdb ran MiXCR on the multiplex PCR reads and lists one entry per CDR3 protein. Of about 81,000 distinct CDR3 sequences in the sample, about two thirds were seen once. This CDR3 spans 18 amino acids. Per germline, CDR1 SGHNT and CDR2 YENEEA. Sequenced input: lung tumor tissue. This sequence was found in a woman aged 40 to 50 with non-small cell lung cancer. The gene calls are TRBV11-3 and TRBJ2-2; 11 bases fit TRBD2. The CDR3 here is CVGSLESTSGGFTGELFF. Here the CDR3 DNA reads TGTGTCGGCAGCTTGGAATCTACTAGCGGGGGATTCACCGGGGAGCTGTTTTTT.